Below, one T cell receptor beta chain is given with its context. Its antigen is not known. Primers included in the PCR were 60 Vbeta and 13 Jbeta primers. The protocol was immunoSEQ multiplex PCR, while the TCRdb copy is restricted to in-frame clones and leaves out a portion. The sample has 110,000 to 150,000 clones, over 75% seen once; the top ten hold roughly 8.8%. CDR3 length: 15 amino acids. Unmatched junction bases numbered 9, after V lost 3 bases and J lost 6 bases. Germline CDR1 and CDR2: MDHEN and SYDVKM. Each donor was nominally healthy when sampled (though unrecorded immune exposures were likely). The data originate from a study of cytomegalovirus exposure and HLA in healthy donors. General study results and limits: Specific recognition of CMV antigens was confirmed in vitro for a few chains (all CMV-associated). In a later analysis, V- and J-gene trimming of beta chains associated with a DCLRE1C missense variant, replicated independently.

The chain is built from TRBV28 and TRBJ2-5, with 8 bases identical to TRBD2. The sequence was collected from a woman aged 45 to 65 in good health and CMV-seropositive. The sequencing input was PBMCs. The CDR3 nucleotides are TGTGCCAGCAGTTTGGGGGCGGGGGGATTGAAGACCCAGTACTTC. It yields the protein CASSLGAGGLKTQYF.